These 10 T cell receptor beta chains share one sample of origin, sequenced in a study of blood T cell repertoires in COVID-19. Profiling relied on immunoSEQ multiplex PCR, and the TCRdb table lists in-frame clones only, not all of them. The sample records over 300,000 clones, 90% being singletons. The sample was peripheral blood. The receptors shown here come from a man aged 18 to 35 with active or convalescent COVID-19.

The rearrangement links TRBV19 to TRBJ2-3; tentatively, D is TRBD1 (5 bases). The germline V gene has CDR1 LNHDA and CDR2 SQIVND (reference sequence). V gave up 4 bases and J gave up 3 bases, with 11 bases separating them. This CDR3 spans 14 amino acids. CDR3 region: CASSTRVGTDTQYF. As DNA, the CDR3 is TGTGCCAGTAGTACCAGGGTCGGGACAGATACGCAGTATTTT.

The chain employs TRBV2 and TRBJ1-2; 9 nucleotides align to TRBD1. V shed 2 bases and J 2 bases; nucleotides not matched to a gene: 3. The CDR3 covers 15 residues. CDR1 and CDR2 (germline): SNHLY, FYNNEI. The CDR3 coding sequence is TGTGCCAGCAGTGAATGGACAGGGGCGAACTATGGCTACACCTTC. It codes for CASSEWTGANYGYTF.

The chain carries TRBV18 and TRBJ1-5, with 9 nucleotides matching TRBD1. This CDR3 region has 16 residues. Germline trimming cut 3 bases from V and 0 bases from J; bases unmatched to any gene: 3. From germline, CDR1 is KGHSH and CDR2 LQKENI. DNA for the CDR3: TGTGCCAGCTCACCGGTGGGACAGGGTAGCAATCAGCCCCAGCATTTT. It translates to CASSPVGQGSNQPQHF.

This chain joins TRBV5-1 and TRBJ2-3; TRBD1 matches 8 bases. The V gene's germline CDR1 is SGHRS and CDR2 YFSETQ. With V trimmed by 7 bases and J by 6 bases, 13 bases remained unmatched. CDR3 length: 15 amino acids. CDR3 DNA: TGCGCCAGCCGAATTAGGACAGGGCCAGCGGATACGCAGTATTTT. This encodes CASRIRTGPADTQYF. The full variable domain, in which reference TRBV5-1 and TRBJ2-3 provide the parts outside the CDR3, is KAGVTQTPRYLIKTRGQQVTLSCSPISGHRSVSWYQQTPGQGLQFLFEYFSETQRNKGNFPGRFSGRQFSNSRSEMNVSTLELGDSALYLCASRIRTGPADTQYFGPGTRLTVL.

CDR3 DNA: TGTGCCAGCAGCTTAGCGCAGGCAACAGAGACCCAGTACTTC. Residues: CASSLAQATETQYF. The chain links TRBV7-8 to TRBJ2-5; D uncertain. The germline V gene has CDR1 SGHVS and CDR2 FQNEAQ. Deletions cut 0 bases from V and 4 bases from J, with 9 bases between. This CDR3 is built from 14 residues.

The rearrangement joins TRBV7-9 to TRBJ2-7, with a possible D match to TRBD1 (5 bases). The CDR3 covers 14 residues. V lost 5 bases, J lost 3 bases, and 14 bases lay in between. Germline V lookup: CDR1 SEHNR, CDR2 FQNEAQ (reference sequence). Here the CDR3 reads CASSAREFGYEQYF. The CDR3 DNA sequence: TGTGCCAGCAGCGCCAGGGAATTCGGCTACGAGCAGTACTTC.

This chain's CDR3 is CASSSPTGLAGSGEQYF. In DNA, the CDR3 is TGTGCCAGCAGCTCACCGACCGGACTAGCGGGATCGGGCGAGCAGTACTTC. The V and J genes are TRBV11-2 and TRBJ2-7, with TRBD2 identical over 12 bases. After removal of 4 bases from V and 6 bases from J, the junction contained 13 bases not matched to a gene. Germline CDR1 SGHAT, CDR2 FQNNGV. The CDR3 has 17 residues.

The rearrangement joins TRBV7-3 to TRBJ1-1; the D gene is possibly TRBD1 (5 bases). The CDR3 runs to 15 residues. V dropped 5 bases and J dropped 4 bases, with 17 bases sitting between them. Germline V lookup: CDR1 SGHTA, CDR2 FQGTGA. The CDR3, as DNA: TGTGCCAGCAGCCCGGACATGGGGTCGGCCACTGAAGCTTTCTTT. This encodes CASSPDMGSATEAFF.

A remark on this clone: Its ends do not fully match the called genes, so a read error is possible. The J gene is TRBJ2-6, the V gene TRBV7-7; 7 nucleotides agree with TRBD1. The CDR3 length is 17 residues. Germline V gene lookup returns CDR1 SSHAT and CDR2 FNYEAQ (reference sequence). CDR3 amino acids: CASSLIGDRAGANVLTF. As DNA, the CDR3 is TGTGCCAGCAGCTTAATCGGAGACAGGGCTGGGGCCAACGTGCTGACTTTC.

The chain uses TRBV30 and TRBJ1-5, with 8 bases identical to TRBD1. CDR1 and CDR2 (germline): GTSNPN, SVGIG (reference sequence). The CDR3 length is 14 residues. V lost 5 bases, J lost 6 bases, and 9 bases stayed unmatched. The CDR3 coding sequence is TGTGCCTGGGAAACGCAGGGGGCAGGTCAGCCCCAGCATTTT. Encoded protein: CAWETQGAGQPQHF. Based on the CDR3 plus reference TRBV30 and TRBJ1-5, the full variable domain is SQTIHQWPATLVQPVGSPLSLECTVEGTSNPNLYWYRQAAGRGLQLLFYSVGIGQISSEVPQNLSASRPQDRQFILSSKKLLLSDSGFYLCAWETQGAGQPQHFGDGTRLSIL.